This T cell receptor (beta chain) was identified in a study of PD-1 blockade in classical Hodgkin lymphoma. Time point in this sample: newly diagnosed, previously untreated cHL patient sample. PBMCs were thawed, and CD8+ T cells were then isolated from them by magnetic negative selection. Comparator PBMCs were from newly diagnosed, untreated classical Hodgkin lymphoma. This clone was seen only once. Its specificity is unknown. Study-wide findings and caveats: Newly diagnosed patients were said to have less baseline TCR diversity than healthy donors did. Whatever underlies the repertoire differences (possibly disease activity or prior therapy) remains undefined.

Trimming at V came to 4 bases and at J to 1 base, leaving 7 bases not matched to a gene. The CDR3 sequence is 15 residues long. From germline, CDR1 is SGHRS and CDR2 YFSETQ. Data came from immunoSEQ multiplex PCR; TCRdb stores just in-frame clones and leaves some out. In the table there are about 10,000 clones, more than 85% of which are singletons. The receptor comes from a human donor with classical Hodgkin lymphoma. This chain uses TRBV5-1 with TRBJ1-1; 7 bases line up with TRBD1. Sequencing was performed on CD8+ T cells from blood. The CDR3 sequence: CASSDEGAGNTEAFF. The CDR3 DNA follows: TGCGCCAGCAGCGACGAGGGGGCTGGGAACACTGAAGCTTTCTTT.